The present TCR beta chain was sequenced within a study of blood T cell repertoires in COVID-19. About the research overall: Samples of COVID-19 (acute and convalescent) were obtained from the United States, Italy and Spain. The analysed material was cDNA or gDNA that came from T cells, B-cell-depleted T cells, or PBMCs.

Original handling: Amplification from reference gene primers served as the basis for estimated nucleated cell counts. Sequencing used immunoSEQ multiplex PCR; TCRdb keeps in-frame clones, though not all of them. V and J calls and clone size are given by that table; D and trimming were obtained from the DNA. The sample has about 360,000 clones, about 87% seen once; the top ten hold about 2.9%. Germline V gene lookup returns CDR1 MDHEN and CDR2 SYDVKM. Trimming at V came to 5 bases and at J to 3 bases, leaving 6 bases not matched to a gene. The CDR3 loop spans 16 amino acids. J is TRBJ2-3 and V is TRBV28, with 12 bases lining up with TRBD2. The source material was peripheral blood. The receptor was isolated from a human donor in a cohort sampled during active COVID-19. In DNA form, the CDR3 reads TGTGCCAGCAGTCCGACTAGCGGGAGAGGAACAGATACGCAGTATTTT. Translated, it gives CASSPTSGRGTDTQYF.